The 28 T cell receptor beta chains given below trace back to one sample, sequenced in a study of blood T cell repertoires in COVID-19. Produced via immunoSEQ multiplex PCR; TCRdb's table is partial and in-frame only. The sample records 130,000 to 150,000 clones, over 70% being singletons. The source material was peripheral blood. These receptors were obtained from a man between 45 and 60 years old with active or convalescent COVID-19.

The rearrangement uses TRBV28 and TRBJ2-7, with a possible D match to TRBD1 (5 bases). Germline CDR1 and CDR2: MDHEN and SYDVKM. Trimming pared 8 bases from V and 7 bases from J, leaving 18 bases between. The CDR3 loop spans 13 amino acids. The CDR3 protein is CASLPVGRREQYF. CDR3 sequence (DNA): TGTGCCAGCCTCCCGGTGGGGCGGAGAGAGCAGTACTTC.

The table lists this clone with a few counts. V gene TRBV4-2 combines with J gene TRBJ2-7; D gene ambiguous. CDR1 LGHNA and CDR2 YNFKEQ come from the germline V gene. The CDR3 runs 16 residues. V shed 0 bases and J shed 0 bases, with 12 bases lying between them. CDR3 sequence: CASSQEGGVGSYEQYF. The CDR3 bases are TGTGCCAGCAGCCAAGAAGGCGGAGTGGGCTCCTACGAGCAGTACTTC.

This clone was seen just once. The rearrangement uses TRBV13 and TRBJ2-5; no definite D call. The CDR3 length is 14 residues. The germline V gene has CDR1 PRHDT and CDR2 FYEKMQ (reference sequence). Trimming removed 5 bases at V and 1 base at J, with 11 bases between. CDR3 bases: TGTGCCAGCAGCCCCAGACATGCCCAAGAGACCCAGTACTTC. Residues: CASSPRHAQETQYF.

The chain carries TRBV20-1 and TRBJ2-3, with D tentatively TRBD2 (8 bases). CDR1 and CDR2 from the germline V gene are DFQATT and SNEGSKA (reference sequence). The V and J ends lost 3 bases and 3 bases respectively, with 34 bases between them. The CDR3 is made up of 21 amino acids. CDR3 sequence: CSASGAGGELLAVELTDTQYF. CDR3 nucleotides: TGCAGTGCTAGTGGGGCAGGGGGTGAACTACTAGCGGTTGAGCTGACAGATACGCAGTATTTT.

The chain employs TRBV7-9 and TRBJ2-3; 9 bases agree with TRBD2. The length of the CDR3 is 16 residues. Per germline, CDR1 SEHNR and CDR2 FQNEAQ (reference sequence). V lost 3 bases to trimming and J lost 4 bases; unmatched junction nucleotides: 8. CDR3 nucleotide sequence: TGTGCCAGCAGCTTGGTTAGCGGGAGTGGATCAGATACGCAGTATTTT. Translation gives CASSLVSGSGSDTQYF.

This clone was counted a few times. V and J are TRBV7-2 and TRBJ2-1, with D possibly matching TRBD2 (6 bases). Trimming stripped 2 bases from V and 8 bases from J, with 19 bases between. Germline lookup yields CDR1 SGHTA and CDR2 FQGNSA. The CDR3 covers 16 residues. CDR3 sequence (DNA): TGTGCCAGCAGCTTAAGGGTGGGGGGAGTTCGATATGAGCAGTTCTTC. This sequence encodes CASSLRVGGVRYEQFF.

V usage is TRBV4-2 and J usage is TRBJ2-2; 7 nucleotides match TRBD2. J gave up 1 base and V 1 base, and 6 bases lay outside the gene matches. The CDR3 has 17 residues. CDR1 LGHNA and CDR2 YNFKEQ come from the germline V gene. The CDR3 DNA is TGTGCCAGCAGCCAAGGCGGGGGTCTGAGGAACACCGGGGAGCTGTTTTTT. This gives the protein CASSQGGGLRNTGELFF.

The V and J genes are TRBV7-6 and TRBJ1-4; 8 positions agree with TRBD1. This CDR3 spans 16 amino acids. Trimming at V came to 5 bases and at J to 2 bases, leaving 7 bases not matched to a gene. Germline lookup yields CDR1 SGHVS and CDR2 FNYEAQ. CDR3 loop: CASSPTGVRTNEKLFF. DNA of the CDR3: TGTGCCAGCAGCCCGACAGGGGTTAGGACTAATGAAAAACTGTTTTTT.

This chain uses TRBV2 with TRBJ2-1; 9 nucleotides line up with TRBD1. The germline CDR1 and CDR2 sequences are SNHLY and FYNNEI. The CDR3 has 15 residues. V dropped 6 bases and J dropped 0; count of bases not matched to a gene: 3. In DNA form, the CDR3 reads TGTGCCAGCAGGGGGGACAGGGCCTCCTACAATGAGCAGTTCTTC. It codes for CASRGDRASYNEQFF. Variable domain in full (rest from reference TRBV2 and TRBJ2-1): EPEVTQTPSHQVTQMGQEVILRCVPISNHLYFYWYRQILGQKVEFLVSFYNNEISEKSEIFDDQFSVERPDGSNFTLKIRSTKLEDSAMYFCASRGDRASYNEQFFGPGTRLTVL.

V and J are TRBV3-1 (or the pseudogene TRBV3-2) and TRBJ1-4; the D gene is possibly TRBD1 (5 bases). The CDR3 consists of 15 residues. Germline V gene sequence: CDR1 LGHDT, CDR2 YNNKEL (reference sequence). Trimming took 0 bases from V and 7 from J, leaving 12 bases between them. The chain's CDR3 is CASSQEGGVREKLFF. In DNA form, the CDR3 reads TGTGCCAGCAGCCAAGAGGGGGGGGTCCGTGAAAAACTGTTTTTT.

The chain combines TRBV3-1 (or the pseudogene TRBV3-2) with TRBJ1-2, with TRBD1 identical over 8 bases. V lost 3 bases and J lost 7; bases outside the gene matches: 10. The CDR3 consists of 15 residues. Germline V lookup: CDR1 LGHDT, CDR2 YNNKEL (reference sequence). CDR3 coding DNA: TGTGCCAGCAGCCAGGGACCGGGACAGGAGGCTGGCTACACCTTC. It translates to CASSQGPGQEAGYTF.

The chain joins TRBV10-3 to TRBJ2-5; a weak D match, TRBD2 (6 bases). The germline V gene encodes CDR1 ENHRY and CDR2 SYGVKD. The CDR3 is 12 residues long. V dropped 8 bases and J dropped 5 bases, with 12 bases sitting between them. The CDR3 reads CAIAGSQETQYF. The DNA for the CDR3 is TGTGCCATCGCGGGGTCCCAGGAGACCCAGTACTTC.

This chain links TRBV9 with TRBJ2-1; 10 bases align to TRBD2. V gave up 4 bases and J gave up 1 base; unmatched junction bases: 2. The length of the CDR3 is 15 residues. Germline assignment: CDR1 SGDLS and CDR2 YYNGEE. CDR3 in DNA: TGTGCCAGCAGCTCTAGCGGGAGTTCCTACAATGAGCAGTTCTTC. This translates into CASSSSGSSYNEQFF. The variable domain in full, completed from reference TRBV9 and TRBJ2-1, reads DSGVTQTPKHLITATGQRVTLRCSPRSGDLSVYWYQQSLDQGLQFLIQYYNGEERAKGNILERFSAQQFPDLHSELNLSSLELGDSALYFCASSSSGSSYNEQFFGPGTRLTVL.

This chain joins TRBV27 and TRBJ2-1, with 10 bases fitting TRBD2. The J segment lost 9 bases and the V segment lost 7 bases, leaving 9 bases of the junction unmatched. The germline CDR1 and CDR2 sequences are MNHEY and SMNVEV (reference sequence). This CDR3 spans 14 amino acids. The CDR3 DNA reads as TGTGCCAGCAATGGCGAGCGGGAGGGAGGTGAGCAGTTCTTC. Translated, it gives CASNGEREGGEQFF.

The chain has TRBV7-8 and TRBJ1-2; TRBD1 is a possible D gene (6 bases). In germline, CDR1 is SGHVS, CDR2 FQNEAQ. The ends were cut back, 1 base at V and 4 bases at J, with 10 bases in the middle. This CDR3 is 14 amino acids long. The CDR3 loop reads CASSLDRAAYGYTF. The CDR3 nucleotides read TGTGCCAGCAGCTTAGACAGGGCAGCCTATGGCTACACCTTC.

This rearrangement joins TRBV28 to TRBJ2-7; 11 nucleotides agree with TRBD1. Germline V gives CDR1 MDHEN, CDR2 SYDVKM. This CDR3 is 14 amino acids long. Trimming cost V 7 bases and J 3 bases; bases outside gene matches: 5. The CDR3 DNA follows: TGTGCCAGCATCGGACAGGGGGCTTTCTACGAGCAGTACTTC. The encoded protein is CASIGQGAFYEQYF.

This clone appeared a single time. V is TRBV28 and J is TRBJ1-1; D is perhaps TRBD1 (5 bases). Trimming took off 3 bases at V and 1 base at J, with 9 bases between the two ends. This CDR3 is 14 amino acids long. CDR1 and CDR2 (germline): MDHEN, SYDVKM. The CDR3 sequence: CASSFYRGNTEAFF. The CDR3, as DNA: TGTGCCAGCAGTTTCTATAGGGGGAACACTGAAGCTTTCTTT.

The chain is built from TRBV28 and TRBJ2-7; 9 bases are a match to TRBD1. CDR1 is MDHEN and CDR2 is SYDVKM in the germline V gene. V lost 4 bases to trimming and J lost 2 bases; unmatched junction nucleotides: 0. CDR3 size: 13 residues. The CDR3 bases are TGTGCCAGCAGTTACAGGGGGCCCTACGAGCAGTACTTC. Its translation is CASSYRGPYEQYF.

The CDR3 here is CASSTGTGHIYEQYF. The CDR3 DNA sequence: TGTGCCAGCAGCACCGGGACAGGGCATATATACGAGCAGTACTTC. The chain combines TRBV14 with TRBJ2-7; 9 positions match TRBD1. In germline, CDR1 is SGHDN, CDR2 FVKESK. The V and J ends lost 5 bases and 4 bases, in that order; junction bases with no gene match: 9. This CDR3 spans 15 amino acids. Full variable domain (remainder filled in from reference TRBV14 and TRBJ2-7): EAGVTQFPSHSVIEKGQTVTLRCDPISGHDNLYWYRRVMGKEIKFLLHFVKESKQDESGMPNNRFLAERTGGTYSTLKVQPAELEDSGVYFCASSTGTGHIYEQYFGPGTRLTVT.

The rearrangement joins TRBV10-2 to TRBJ1-3; the D is unclear. From germline, CDR1 is WSHSY and CDR2 SAAADI. This CDR3 has 16 residues. V lost 3 bases to trimming and J lost 0 bases, with 12 bases between them. The CDR3 region is CASSEWGGSSGNTIYF. The DNA of the CDR3 is TGCGCCAGCAGTGAATGGGGAGGGAGCTCTGGAAACACCATATATTTT.

The chain combines TRBV5-1 with TRBJ1-2; 8 bases agree with TRBD1. Germline V gene data show CDR1 as SGHRS and CDR2 as YFSETQ. This CDR3 contains 15 residues. Trimming cost V 4 bases and J 4 bases; bases outside gene matches: 9. CDR3 nucleotide sequence: TGCGCCAGCAGCCCTGGGACAGGTGTGGCCTATGGCTACACCTTC. Amino acids: CASSPGTGVAYGYTF.

This chain connects TRBV5-5 to TRBJ2-5; unclear D gene. The ends were cut back, 0 bases at V and 4 bases at J, with 7 bases in the middle. The CDR3 has 13 amino acids. Germline CDR1 reads SGHKS; CDR2 reads YYEKEE (reference sequence). CDR3 coding DNA: TGTGCCAGCAGCTTGGATACAGTAGAGACCCAGTACTTC. It encodes CASSLDTVETQYF.

The V and J genes are TRBV3-1 (or the pseudogene TRBV3-2) and TRBJ2-1; 7 bases are shared with TRBD2. Losses at the gene ends were 2 bases for V and 7 bases for J; bases not matched to a gene: 11. The CDR3 extends over 16 amino acids. Germline V gene sequence: CDR1 LGHDT, CDR2 YNNKEL (reference sequence). Here the CDR3 reads CASSQRTSVLVNEQFF. The CDR3 bases are TGTGCCAGCAGCCAACGGACTAGTGTCTTAGTAAATGAGCAGTTCTTC.

This rearrangement joins TRBV24-1 to TRBJ1-5; no clear D. V lost 5 bases and J lost 0, with 7 bases in between. The CDR3 consists of 14 residues. Germline CDR1 is KGHDR and CDR2 is SFDVKD. CDR3 in DNA: TGTGCCACCAGTGCCTCCTATAGCAATCAGCCCCAGCATTTT. Protein: CATSASYSNQPQHF.

The chain has TRBV5-6 and TRBJ2-3; TRBD2 is a possible D gene (5 bases). CDR1 and CDR2 (germline): SGHDT, YYEEEE. CDR3 length: 16 residues. V was pared by 4 bases and J by 2 bases, with 17 bases between. The CDR3 is CASSPGLVWNTDTQYF. The CDR3 nucleotides read TGTGCCAGCAGCCCCGGACTGGTGTGGAACACAGATACGCAGTATTTT.

The rearrangement links TRBV5-6 to TRBJ1-1; 10 bases are a match to TRBD1. V shed 2 bases, J shed 5 bases, and the junction held 12 bases outside the gene matches. CDR3 length equals 17 residues. Germline V lookup: CDR1 SGHDT, CDR2 YYEEEE. CDR3 nucleotides: TGTGCCAGCAGCTTTAGGAGGGACAGGGGTTACGGAACTGAAGCTTTCTTT. Translated, it gives CASSFRRDRGYGTEAFF.

V gene TRBV30 combines with J gene TRBJ2-5, with D maybe TRBD1 (5 bases). The V end was cut by 3 bases, the J end by 5 bases, with 10 bases between. CDR1 GTSNPN and CDR2 SVGIG come from the germline V gene (reference sequence). The CDR3 has 12 amino acids. The CDR3 DNA is TGTGCCTGGAGGACTTCAGGGGAGACCCAGTACTTC. Translating it yields CAWRTSGETQYF.

V is TRBV28 and J is TRBJ2-2; 9 positions match TRBD1. CDR3 length: 15 amino acids. With V trimmed by 6 bases and J by 3 bases, 5 bases remained unmatched. Germline CDR1 MDHEN, CDR2 SYDVKM. The DNA for the CDR3 is TGTGCCAGCAGATCCGGGGACAGGGACACCGGGGAGCTGTTTTTT. Encoded protein: CASRSGDRDTGELFF. The complete variable domain, with remaining parts taken from reference TRBV28 and TRBJ2-2, reads DVKVTQSSRYLVKRTGEKVFLECVQDMDHENMFWYRQDPGLGLRLIYFSYDVKMKEKGDIPEGYSVSREKKERFSLILESASTNQTSMYLCASRSGDRDTGELFFGEGSRLTVL.